These T cell receptor beta chains were read from a single sample in a study of blood T cells in healthy people across ages. TCRdb reprocessed the 5' RACE reads via MiXCR and lists one record per CDR3 protein. The repertoire holds hundreds of thousands of distinct CDR3 sequences, with approximately 50% as singletons. Material: blood. The receptors stem from a woman in her sixties in good health. CDR3s include the opening cysteine and the closing phenylalanine or tryptophan. A D gene is named only where the DNA matches it firmly. Rows may omit the clone size; those that give it use once, few, many or a size class.

D: NA
size: NA
J: TRBJ1-2
V: TRBV28
CDR3: CASSTELRPLGYTF
DNA: TGTGCCAGCAGTACCGAGTTAAGACCGCTTGGCTACACCTTC

D: TRBD2
size: NA
J: TRBJ2-1
V: TRBV20-1
CDR3: CSARVAGEWDEQFF
DNA: TGCAGTGCTAGAGTAGCGGGAGAGTGGGATGAGCAGTTCTTC

D: NA
size: NA
J: TRBJ2-6
V: TRBV5-1
CDR3: CASSLGQGRSSGANVLTF
DNA: TGCGCCAGCAGCTTGGGGCAGGGCAGAAGCTCTGGGGCCAACGTCCTGACTTTC

D: TRBD2
size: NA
J: TRBJ2-3
V: TRBV25-1
CDR3: CASRARTSGRSTDTQYF
DNA: TGTGCCAGCAGGGCGCGGACTAGCGGGAGGTCCACAGATACGCAGTATTTT

D: NA
size: NA
J: TRBJ2-5
V: TRBV6-2/TRBV6-3
CDR3: CASSYPPRHQKETQYF
DNA: TGTGCCAGCAGTTACCCCCCGAGACACCAAAAAGAGACCCAGTACTTC

D: NA
size: NA
J: TRBJ1-2
V: TRBV14
CDR3: CASSQDLGFGYTF
DNA: TGTGCCAGCAGCCAAGATCTAGGATTTGGCTACACCTTC

D: TRBD1
size: few
J: TRBJ2-7
V: TRBV5-1
CDR3: CASSLQGAAYEQYF
DNA: TGCGCCAGCAGCTTACAGGGGGCGGCCTACGAGCAGTACTTC

D: NA
size: NA
J: TRBJ1-1
V: TRBV4-2
CDR3: CASSQDRGGMNTEAFF
DNA: TGTGCCAGCAGCCAAGATCGTGGAGGGATGAACACTGAAGCTTTCTTT

D: TRBD1
size: few
J: TRBJ2-1
V: TRBV7-6
CDR3: CASSLVPSTGGYNEQFF
DNA: TGTGCCAGCAGCTTAGTCCCGTCGACAGGGGGCTACAATGAGCAGTTCTTC

D: NA
size: few
J: TRBJ2-3
V: TRBV29-1
CDR3: CSVGEAGRDTQYF
DNA: TGCAGCGTAGGGGAGGCCGGGCGAGATACGCAGTATTTT